This paragraph reports one TCR beta chain. Clones were read by immunoSEQ multiplex PCR, and TCRdb kept only the in-frame ones, dropping some. The profile shows around 120,000 clones, approximately 90% of them singletons. This sample was taken from a study of T cell responses to AZD1222 COVID-19 vaccine. V gave up 3 bases and J gave up 5 bases, with 10 bases separating them. This CDR3 spans 14 amino acids. The germline CDR1 and CDR2 sequences are SGHAT and FQNNGV. The sequence came from an adult in good health. Sequences were derived from peripheral blood, sampled on day 0 of AZD1222 vaccination. This sequence joins TRBV11-2 and TRBJ2-2; tentative D call: TRBD1 (6 bases). CDR3 sequence reads: CASSFQGHTGELFF. The CDR3 bases are TGTGCCAGCAGCTTTCAGGGACATACCGGGGAGCTGTTTTTT.